This is a list of T cell receptor beta chains from one sample in a study of blood T cell repertoires in COVID-19. Here immunoSEQ multiplex PCR was the method, and the copy in TCRdb shows in-frame clones only, minus some. Among about 330,000 clones listed, about 83% were seen once. Sequenced input: peripheral blood. The receptors shown here come from a woman between 45 and 60 years old with acute or convalescent COVID-19. Each CDR3 is given with its conserved first and last residue.

>TRBJ2-5|TRBV7-2
CASSLPQLNRFQETQYF
>TRBJ2-3|TRBV9
CASSITSTDTQYF
>TRBJ2-1|TRBV4-1
CASSHILTSYNEQFF
>TRBJ1-1|TRBV19
CASSIGDSRPEAFF
>TRBJ2-1|TRBV28
CASRGASGPSYNEQFF
>TRBJ2-5|TRBV6-1
CASSPTSGEETQYF
>TRBJ2-5|TRBV5-6
CASSSTGTGVETQYF
>TRBJ2-7|TRBV5-6
CASRGQGAGSYEQYF
>TRBJ2-5|TRBV28
CASRTNRQETQYF
>TRBJ1-5|TRBV5-5
CASSLGQVSNQPQHF
>TRBJ2-5|TRBV9
CASSVESGQETQYF
>TRBJ1-6|TRBV5-1
CASSFRDTGPNSPLHF
>TRBJ1-5|TRBV28
CASILSGGVQPQHF
>TRBJ2-4|TRBV6-1
CASSEQLGRGNIQYF
>TRBJ2-5|TRBV7-3
CASSYSPVETQYF
>TRBJ2-1|TRBV6-2/TRBV6-3
CASSPAGARGEQFF
>TRBJ2-1|TRBV19
CASSPPGLADDWSEQFF
>TRBJ1-1|TRBV5-4
CASSYGTGGTEAFF
>TRBJ1-2|TRBV5-1
CASSPSFTQGARGYTF
>TRBJ1-2|TRBV12-3/TRBV12-4
CASSETGNYGYTF
>TRBJ2-2|TRBV28
CASSLRKDRGSGELFF
>TRBJ2-7|TRBV6-2/TRBV6-3
CASSYPTGSEQYF
>TRBJ1-6|TRBV5-5
CASSPPGSHYNSPLHF
>TRBJ1-5|TRBV19
CASSPGTANQPQHF
>TRBJ2-7|TRBV19
CASSPARDRGQMYEQYF
>TRBJ2-7|TRBV7-3
CASTRGGASGADEQYF
>TRBJ1-6|TRBV6-2/TRBV6-3
CASSSPYREGRSPLHF
>TRBJ1-2|TRBV7-2
CASSRRDIGGYTF
>TRBJ1-2|TRBV23-1
CASRRRYTF
>TRBJ2-4|TRBV3-1/TRBV3-2
CASSTRRDRGLSKNIQYF
>TRBJ2-7|TRBV7-8
CASSTRLAGAYEQYF
>TRBJ2-4|TRBV28
CASSLAGVVNIQYF
>TRBJ2-3|TRBV7-2
CASSSSTGTGLTDTQYF
>TRBJ2-5|TRBV5-1
CASSFPGGQETQYF
>TRBJ1-4|TRBV30
CAWRVTGGNEKLFF
>TRBJ2-2|TRBV7-9
CASSFTGGPKGNTGELFF
>TRBJ2-7|TRBV7-8
CASSPAGGSEQYF
>TRBJ2-1|TRBV6-2/TRBV6-3
CASSYKLWEQFF
>TRBJ1-5|TRBV6-6
CASSYQTGLQHF
>TRBJ1-1|TRBV28
CASRPGTGRQGPTEAFF
>TRBJ1-2|TRBV5-4
CASSSGQGANGYTF
>TRBJ1-2|TRBV28
CASRQGTARHDNYGYTF
>TRBJ2-1|TRBV28
CASSPPDRYNEQFF
>TRBJ2-3|TRBV9
CASSVGNTDTQYF
>TRBJ2-2|TRBV5-1
CASPLGTANTGELFF
>TRBJ2-1|TRBV7-2
CASSLVLANNEQFF
>TRBJ1-1|TRBV11-3
CASSPQGANTEAFF